A single sample gave rise to the 25 T cell receptor beta chains below, sequenced in a study of T cells in Graves' hyperthyroidism and ophthalmopathy. It was RNA transcripts that yielded the amplified TCR beta CDR3 regions. In the first-round RT-PCR of the TCR CDR3, the HTBI primer set was used. TCRdb used MiXCR to reprocess the multiplex PCR reads, holding one entry per CDR3 protein. The table lists about 620,000 distinct CDR3 sequences, under 20% of them singletons, with about 3.8% in the top ten. The material sequenced was blood. These receptors all stem from a woman aged 25 to 39 with Graves' hyperthyroidism.

The chain recombines TRBV13 with TRBJ2-7, with a tentative D call TRBD2 (7 bases). Germline V gene sequence: CDR1 PRHDT, CDR2 FYEKMQ (reference sequence). The V gene lost 1 base and the J gene lost 0 bases, with 10 bases spanning the gap. This CDR3 contains 15 residues. CDR3 bases: TGTGCCAGCAGCTTAGAGGGGGACTACTCCTACGAGCAGTACTTC. Protein sequence: CASSLEGDYSYEQYF.

In its sample, this clonotype was seen many times. The CDR3 reads CASSFGEGADTQYF. The CDR3 DNA is TGTGCCAGCAGCTTTGGGGAGGGTGCAGATACGCAGTATTTT. This chain links TRBV7-8 with TRBJ2-3; 7 bases are shared with TRBD2. The germline CDR1 and CDR2 sequences are SGHVS and FQNEAQ. The CDR3 has 14 residues. V dropped 3 bases and J dropped 4; count of bases not matched to a gene: 4.

In its sample, this clonotype was seen a few times. The rearrangement joins TRBV3-1 to TRBJ2-1; no firm D call. V dropped 0 bases and J dropped 5 bases, with 5 bases sitting between them. Germline CDR1 is LGHDT and CDR2 is YNNKEL (reference sequence). This CDR3 has 13 amino acids. The CDR3 nucleotides read TGTGCCAGCAGCCAAGATTCGGACAATGAGCAGTTCTTC. It codes for CASSQDSDNEQFF.

The table lists this clonotype with many counts. The chain employs TRBV5-1 and TRBJ1-5; D possibly corresponds to TRBD1 (5 bases). The CDR3 is made up of 13 amino acids. Germline V lookup: CDR1 SGHRS, CDR2 YFSETQ. V was pared by 3 bases and J by 6 bases, with 10 bases between. This CDR3 is CASSWGKGQPQHF. CDR3 coding DNA: TGCGCCAGCAGCTGGGGCAAGGGTCAGCCCCAGCATTTT.

Regarding this clonotype: Since the CDR3 does not end with the conserved phenylalanine or tryptophan, this likely comes from a read error. Here the CDR3 DNA reads TGTGCCAGCACCGATTTAGCTGCGAACACCGGGGAGCTGTTTTTG. As protein: CASTDLAANTGELFL. The chain recombines TRBV6-2 or TRBV6-3 with TRBJ2-2; D is unclear. This CDR3 is built from 15 residues. Trimming removed 7 bases at V and 0 bases at J, with 12 bases between. CDR1 is MNHEY, CDR2 SVGEGT, per germline.

About this clonotype itself: A much larger clone differs from this one at a single base, so this may be a read error. This sequence joins TRBV6-2 or TRBV6-3 and TRBJ2-1, with 7 bases matching TRBD1. In germline, CDR1 is MNHEY, CDR2 SVGEGT. The CDR3 loop spans 15 amino acids. The CDR3 reads CASSYVQGVMDEQSF. The CDR3 region has the DNA TGTGCCAGCAGTTACGTTCAGGGGGTAATGGATGAGCAGTCCTTC.

The chain employs TRBV6-1 and TRBJ2-1; 9 nucleotides agree with TRBD2. Germline V gene data show CDR1 as MNHNS and CDR2 as SASEGT. The CDR3 has 12 amino acids. The junction had 2 bases not matched to a gene; V was cut back by 4 bases and J by 10 bases. CDR3 sequence (DNA): TGTGCCAGCAGTGTACTAGCGGGCGAGCAGTTCTTC. This codes for CASSVLAGEQFF.

This clonotype occurred many times. The V gene is TRBV27, the J gene TRBJ2-1; TRBD1 might be the D (5 bases). Deletions cut 8 bases from V and 7 bases from J, with 15 bases between. The CDR3 sequence is 13 residues long. The germline V gene encodes CDR1 MNHEY and CDR2 SMNVEV (reference sequence). CDR3 nucleotide sequence: TGTGCCAGCGTATCCAGGGAATCTAATGAGCAGTTCTTC. This codes for CASVSRESNEQFF.

This clonotype was counted at least ten times. One end of the junction varies from germline; a read error may be responsible. This sequence joins TRBV3-1 and TRBJ2-1; D unclear. Germline V gives CDR1 LGHDT, CDR2 YNNKEL (reference sequence). This CDR3 comprises 16 residues. CDR3 nucleotide sequence: TGTGCCAGCAGCCAAGATCGCCTGGGGTCCTCCAATGAGCAGTTCTTC. It translates to CASSQDRLGSSNEQFF.

This clonotype showed up many times. This sequence joins TRBV6-1 and TRBJ2-1, with 7 bases lining up with TRBD1. This CDR3 is built from 15 residues. After removal of 6 bases from V and 3 bases from J, the junction contained 8 bases not matched to a gene. CDR1 and CDR2 (germline): MNHNS, SASEGT. CDR3 sequence (DNA): TGTGCCAGCAGCTCCGGGACAGCCCTCTACAATGAGCAGTTCTTC. Amino acid sequence: CASSSGTALYNEQFF.

V and J are TRBV28 and TRBJ1-2; no clear D gene. The CDR3 spans 14 residues. The V gene lost 2 bases and the J gene lost 5 bases, with 12 bases spanning the gap. Per germline, CDR1 MDHEN and CDR2 SYDVKM. CDR3 bases: TGTGCCAGCAGTTTAGGGAGGGAGGCTTATGGCTACACCTTC. Its translation: CASSLGREAYGYTF.

This clonotype has at least ten counts. V gene TRBV7-3 combines with J gene TRBJ2-1; D might be TRBD2 (5 bases). Germline CDR1 reads SGHTA; CDR2 reads FQGTGA. V was pared by 1 base and J by 5 bases, with 18 bases between. The length of the CDR3 is 17 residues. DNA of the CDR3: TGTGCCAGCAGCTTAAACCCCCGGGGTTTTAGTAACAATGAGCAGTTCTTC. Translating it yields CASSLNPRGFSNNEQFF.

This clonotype was observed a handful of times. V is TRBV20-1 and J is TRBJ2-3; either TRBD1 or TRBD2 may fit D (6 bases each). Trimming removed 0 bases from V and 6 bases from J, with 13 bases in between. The CDR3 covers 14 residues. The germline CDR1 and CDR2 sequences are DFQATT and SNEGSKA (reference sequence). CDR3 loop: CSARDARGADTQYF. In DNA form, the CDR3 reads TGCAGTGCTAGAGATGCGAGGGGGGCCGATACGCAGTATTTT.

This clonotype was observed at least ten times. The CDR3, as DNA: TGTGCCAGCAGTACCCAGGGTCAGCCCCAGCATTTT. This translates into CASSTQGQPQHF. The chain combines TRBV12-3 or TRBV12-4 with TRBJ1-5; D might be TRBD1 (5 bases). V lost 5 bases to trimming and J lost 6 bases, with 8 bases between them. This CDR3 is 12 amino acids long.

The sample holds many counts of this clonotype. This chain links TRBV7-8 with TRBJ2-1; 14 bases map to TRBD2. The germline gives CDR1 SGHVS, CDR2 FQNEAQ. V gave up 5 bases and J gave up 8 bases; unmatched junction bases: 5. CDR3 size: 15 residues. This CDR3 is CASSTSGLAGDEQFF. CDR3 bases: TGTGCCAGCAGCACTTCGGGACTAGCGGGAGATGAGCAGTTCTTC.

This chain connects TRBV4-2 to TRBJ2-1; D not resolved. Trimming took off 4 bases at V and 9 bases at J, with 13 bases between the two ends. In germline, CDR1 is LGHNA, CDR2 YNFKEQ. The length of the CDR3 is 13 residues. The CDR3: CASSLAPETEQFF. CDR3 coding DNA: TGTGCCAGCAGCCTAGCCCCAGAGACTGAGCAGTTCTTC.

Note on this clonotype: This may come from a read error, since a much larger clone is one base off. The chain links TRBV12-3 or TRBV12-4 to TRBJ2-1; D not certain. The CDR3 runs to 13 residues. Trimming left V 3 bases short and J 7 bases short, with 10 bases between. DNA of the CDR3: TGTGCCAGCAGTTTCCCAGAGGTTAATGAGCAGTTCTTC. It is translated as CASSFPEVNEQFF.

This clonotype was counted a single time. A read error is possible here, since a much larger clone lies one base away. The chain links TRBV7-3 to TRBJ1-5; 7 bases align to TRBD1. CDR1 and CDR2 from the germline V gene are SGHTA and FQGTGA. The CDR3 is 16 residues long. Trimming removed 5 bases from V and 4 bases from J; junction bases left unmatched: 11. The CDR3: CASSPGGTGENQPQHF. The CDR3 DNA sequence: TGTGCCAGCAGCCCCGGGGGAACAGGGGAGAATCAGCCCCAGCATTTT.

The chain recombines TRBV30 with TRBJ1-2, with no clear D. V dropped 2 bases and J dropped 5 bases, with 12 bases sitting between them. Germline V gene sequence: CDR1 GTSNPN, CDR2 SVGIG (reference sequence). This CDR3 region has 13 residues. CDR3 nucleotide sequence: TGTGCCTGGAGTTCCGCAATTGGGTATGGCTACACCTTC. The encoded protein is CAWSSAIGYGYTF.

This clonotype was observed a few times. V usage is TRBV5-8 and J usage is TRBJ2-1; tentative D call: TRBD2 (6 bases). Trimming pared 0 bases from V and 3 bases from J, leaving 16 bases between. The germline CDR1 and CDR2 sequences are SGHTS and YDEGEE. The CDR3 is 17 amino acids. The CDR3, as DNA: TGTGCCAGCAGCTTGGAGGGTTGGGGGGAAAGCTACAATGAGCAGTTCTTC. Amino acids: CASSLEGWGESYNEQFF.

There are a few counts of this clonotype. The V call is TRBV24-1, the J call TRBJ1-2; 7 bases fit TRBD1. V was clipped by 3 bases and J by 3 bases; unmatched bases: 3. This CDR3 is built from 14 residues. Germline V lookup: CDR1 KGHDR, CDR2 SFDVKD. The CDR3 DNA sequence: TGTGCCACCAGTGATACAGGGGTTGACTATGGCTACACCTTC. It codes for CATSDTGVDYGYTF.

Many counts were recorded for this clonotype. In DNA form, the CDR3 reads TGTGCCAGCAGTTTAAGCCCAGCTGGAGATACGCAGTATTTT. It encodes CASSLSPAGDTQYF. The chain is built from TRBV12-3 or TRBV12-4 and TRBJ2-3; D is uncertain. V was shortened by 2 bases and J by 5 bases, with 11 bases between the two germline ends. CDR3 length: 14 residues.

This clonotype was seen repeatedly, ten times or more. The rearrangement joins TRBV12-3 or TRBV12-4 to TRBJ2-7, with 8 nucleotides matching TRBD2. The CDR3 is 14 amino acids. Germline trimming cut 7 bases from V and 3 bases from J; bases unmatched to any gene: 8. The CDR3 sequence: CASTLGSGVYEQYF. CDR3 nucleotides: TGTGCCAGCACCCTGGGTAGCGGGGTCTACGAGCAGTACTTC.

V usage is TRBV7-8 and J usage is TRBJ2-5; D not certain. This CDR3 has 14 residues. Germline V gene lookup returns CDR1 SGHVS and CDR2 FQNEAQ. V lost 0 bases to trimming and J lost 2 bases, with 7 bases between them. Here the CDR3 reads CASSLAGFQETQYF. CDR3 sequence (DNA): TGTGCCAGCAGCTTAGCCGGGTTTCAAGAGACCCAGTACTTC.

The rearrangement uses TRBV6-1 and TRBJ1-2; no firm D call. This CDR3 spans 11 amino acids. V was cut by 8 bases and J by 5 bases, with 9 bases left in between. CDR1 and CDR2 (germline): MNHNS, SASEGT. CDR3 residues: CASVGGYGYTF. The CDR3 DNA is TGTGCCAGCGTGGGAGGGTATGGCTACACCTTC.